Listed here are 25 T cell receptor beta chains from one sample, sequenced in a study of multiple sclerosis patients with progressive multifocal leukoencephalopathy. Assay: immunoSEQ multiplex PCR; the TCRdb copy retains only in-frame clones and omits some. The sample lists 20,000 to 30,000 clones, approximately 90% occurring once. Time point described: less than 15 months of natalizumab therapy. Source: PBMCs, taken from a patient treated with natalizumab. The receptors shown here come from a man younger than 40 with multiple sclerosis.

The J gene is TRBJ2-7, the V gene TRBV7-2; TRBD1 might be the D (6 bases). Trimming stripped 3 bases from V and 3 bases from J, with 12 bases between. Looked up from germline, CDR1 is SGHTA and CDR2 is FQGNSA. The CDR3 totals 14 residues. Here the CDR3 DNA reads TGTGCCAGCAGCTTTGGACAGTGGGACTACGAGCAGTACTTC. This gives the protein CASSFGQWDYEQYF.

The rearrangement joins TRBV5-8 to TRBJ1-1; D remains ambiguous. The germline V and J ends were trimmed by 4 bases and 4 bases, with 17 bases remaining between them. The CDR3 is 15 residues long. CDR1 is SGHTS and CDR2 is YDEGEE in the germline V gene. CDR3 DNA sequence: TGTGCCAGCAGCCCTACGACCCCCGCCAGCACTGAAGCTTTCTTT. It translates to CASSPTTPASTEAFF.

DNA for the CDR3: TGTGCCAGCAGTTTCCACCCCGGGGCAGGGGACTACGAGCAGTACTTC. Amino acids: CASSFHPGAGDYEQYF. This rearrangement joins TRBV27 to TRBJ2-7, with D possibly TRBD1 on 6 matching bases. Germline CDR1 and CDR2: MNHEY and SMNVEV (reference sequence). The CDR3 sequence is 16 residues long. V was cut by 3 bases and J by 3 bases, with 18 bases left in between.

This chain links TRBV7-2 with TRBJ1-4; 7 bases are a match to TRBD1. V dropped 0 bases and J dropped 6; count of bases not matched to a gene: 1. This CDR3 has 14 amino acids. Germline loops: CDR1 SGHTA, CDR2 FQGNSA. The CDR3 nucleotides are TGTGCCAGCAGCTTAGCAGGGGGCGATGAAAAACTGTTTTTT. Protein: CASSLAGGDEKLFF.

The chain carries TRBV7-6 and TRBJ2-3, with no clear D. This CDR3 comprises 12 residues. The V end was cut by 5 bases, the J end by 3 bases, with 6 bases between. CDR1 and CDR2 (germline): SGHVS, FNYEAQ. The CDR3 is CASSPRTDTQYF. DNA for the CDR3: TGTGCCAGCAGCCCCCGGACAGATACGCAGTATTTT.

The DNA of the CDR3 is TGTGCCAGCAGCAGCTATCAGGGGGCCAGCTATGGCTACACCTTC. It encodes CASSSYQGASYGYTF. The chain links TRBV5-4 to TRBJ1-2; 8 nucleotides line up with TRBD1. V lost 4 bases and J lost 4; bases outside the gene matches: 9. The CDR3 loop spans 15 amino acids. Per germline, CDR1 SGHNT and CDR2 YYREEE (reference sequence).

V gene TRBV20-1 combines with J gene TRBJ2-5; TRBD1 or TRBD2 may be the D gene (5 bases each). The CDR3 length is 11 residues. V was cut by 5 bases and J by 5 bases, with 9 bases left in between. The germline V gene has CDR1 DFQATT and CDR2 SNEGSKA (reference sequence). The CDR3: CSAVGEETQYF. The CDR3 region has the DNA TGCAGTGCTGTAGGGGAGGAGACCCAGTACTTC.

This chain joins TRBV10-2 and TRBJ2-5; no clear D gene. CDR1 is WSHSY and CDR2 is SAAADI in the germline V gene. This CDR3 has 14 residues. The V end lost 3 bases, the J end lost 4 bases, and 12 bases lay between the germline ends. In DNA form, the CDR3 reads TGCGCCAGCAGTGACCACCCTTTCCTAGAGACCCAGTACTTC. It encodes CASSDHPFLETQYF.

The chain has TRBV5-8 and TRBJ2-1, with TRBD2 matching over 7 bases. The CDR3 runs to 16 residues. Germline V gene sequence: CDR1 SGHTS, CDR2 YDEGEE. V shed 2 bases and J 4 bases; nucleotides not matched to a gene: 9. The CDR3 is CASSLDETSRYNEQFF. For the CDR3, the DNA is TGTGCCAGCAGCTTAGATGAGACTAGCAGATACAATGAGCAGTTCTTC.

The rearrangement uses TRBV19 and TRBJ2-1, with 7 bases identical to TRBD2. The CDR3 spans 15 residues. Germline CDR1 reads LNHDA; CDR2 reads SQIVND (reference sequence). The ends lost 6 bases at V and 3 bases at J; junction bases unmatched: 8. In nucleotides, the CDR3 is TGTGCCAGTAGCCCCGGACTAGTGATCTACAATGAGCAGTTCTTC. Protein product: CASSPGLVIYNEQFF.

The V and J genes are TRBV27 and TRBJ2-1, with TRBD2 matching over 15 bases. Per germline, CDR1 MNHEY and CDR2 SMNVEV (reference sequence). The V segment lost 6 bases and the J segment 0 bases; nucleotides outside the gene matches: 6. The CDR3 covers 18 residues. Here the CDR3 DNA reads TGTGCCAGCAGCCCGGGACTAGCGGGAGGTTACTCCTACAATGAGCAGTTCTTC. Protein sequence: CASSPGLAGGYSYNEQFF.

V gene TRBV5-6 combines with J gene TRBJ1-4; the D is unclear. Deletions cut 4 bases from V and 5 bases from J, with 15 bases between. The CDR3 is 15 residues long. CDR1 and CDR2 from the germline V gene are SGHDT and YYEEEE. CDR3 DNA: TGTGCCAGCAGCCCTATCGGGGAGAAAAATGAAAAACTGTTTTTT. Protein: CASSPIGEKNEKLFF.

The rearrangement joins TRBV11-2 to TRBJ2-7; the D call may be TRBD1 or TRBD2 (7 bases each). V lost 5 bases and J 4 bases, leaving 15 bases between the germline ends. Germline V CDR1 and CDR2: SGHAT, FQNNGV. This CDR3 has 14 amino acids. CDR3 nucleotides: TGTGCCAGCAGCGCAAACAGGGGACTATACGAGCAGTACTTC. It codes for CASSANRGLYEQYF.

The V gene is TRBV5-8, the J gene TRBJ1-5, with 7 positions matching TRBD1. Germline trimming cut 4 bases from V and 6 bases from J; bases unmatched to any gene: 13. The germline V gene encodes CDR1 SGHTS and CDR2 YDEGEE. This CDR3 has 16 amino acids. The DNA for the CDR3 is TGTGCCAGCAGCGTGACAGGGAAGGGTACGTTTCAGCCCCAGCATTTT. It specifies CASSVTGKGTFQPQHF. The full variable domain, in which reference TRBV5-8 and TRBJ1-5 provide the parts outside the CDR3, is EAGVTQSPTHLIKTRGQQATLRCSPISGHTSVYWYQQALGLGLQFLLWYDEGEERNRGNFPPRFSGRQFPNYSSELNVNALELEDSALYLCASSVTGKGTFQPQHFGDGTRLSIL.

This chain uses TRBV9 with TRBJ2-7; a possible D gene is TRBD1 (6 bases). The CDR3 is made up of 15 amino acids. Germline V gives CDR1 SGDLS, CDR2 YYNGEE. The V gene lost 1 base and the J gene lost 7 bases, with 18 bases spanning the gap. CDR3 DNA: TGTGCCAGCAGCGTAAGTCCTCGGACAGATGAGGAGCAGTACTTC. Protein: CASSVSPRTDEEQYF.

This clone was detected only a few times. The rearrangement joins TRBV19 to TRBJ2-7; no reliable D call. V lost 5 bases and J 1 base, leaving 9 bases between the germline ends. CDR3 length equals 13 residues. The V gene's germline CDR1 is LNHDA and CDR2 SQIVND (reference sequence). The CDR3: CASSVGQSYEQYF. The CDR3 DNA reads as TGTGCCAGTAGTGTCGGCCAATCCTACGAGCAGTACTTC.

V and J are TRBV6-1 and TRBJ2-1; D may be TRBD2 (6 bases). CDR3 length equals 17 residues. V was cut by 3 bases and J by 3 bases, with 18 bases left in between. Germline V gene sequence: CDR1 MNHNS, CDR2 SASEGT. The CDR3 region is CASSDAAKGLFYNEQFF. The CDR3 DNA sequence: TGTGCCAGCAGTGATGCCGCCAAGGGACTCTTCTACAATGAGCAGTTCTTC.

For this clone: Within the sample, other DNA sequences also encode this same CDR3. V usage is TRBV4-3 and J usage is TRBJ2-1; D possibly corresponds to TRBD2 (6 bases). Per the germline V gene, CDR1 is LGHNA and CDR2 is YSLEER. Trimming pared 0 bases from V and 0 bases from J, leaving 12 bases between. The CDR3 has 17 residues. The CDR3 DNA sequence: TGCGCCAGCAGCCAAGATCTGGAGGGGCGCTCCTACAATGAGCAGTTCTTC. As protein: CASSQDLEGRSYNEQFF.

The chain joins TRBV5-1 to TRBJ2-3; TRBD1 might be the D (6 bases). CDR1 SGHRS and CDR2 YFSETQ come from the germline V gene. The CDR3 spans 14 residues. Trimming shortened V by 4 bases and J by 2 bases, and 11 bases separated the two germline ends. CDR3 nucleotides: TGCGCCAGCAGCCCGGACAGATTCACAGATACGCAGTATTTT. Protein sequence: CASSPDRFTDTQYF.

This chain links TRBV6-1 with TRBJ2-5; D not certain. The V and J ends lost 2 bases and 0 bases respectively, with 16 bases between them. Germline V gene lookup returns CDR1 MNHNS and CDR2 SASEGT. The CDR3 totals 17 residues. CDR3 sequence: CASSEPFMGPDQETQYF. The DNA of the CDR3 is TGTGCCAGCAGTGAACCCTTCATGGGCCCTGACCAAGAGACCCAGTACTTC.

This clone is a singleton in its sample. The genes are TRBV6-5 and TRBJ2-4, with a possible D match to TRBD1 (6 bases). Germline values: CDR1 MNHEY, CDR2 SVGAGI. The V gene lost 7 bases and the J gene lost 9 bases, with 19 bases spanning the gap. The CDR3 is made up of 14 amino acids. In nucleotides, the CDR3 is TGTGCCAGCAACCCGGCCAGAGGGGGTGGCATTCAGTACTTC. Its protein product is CASNPARGGGIQYF.

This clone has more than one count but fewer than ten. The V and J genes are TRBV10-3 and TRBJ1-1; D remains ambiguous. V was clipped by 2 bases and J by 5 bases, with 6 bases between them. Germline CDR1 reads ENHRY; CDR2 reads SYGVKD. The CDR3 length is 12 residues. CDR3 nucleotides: TGTGCCATCAGTGAGGGGTCAACTGAAGCTTTCTTT. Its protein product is CAISEGSTEAFF.

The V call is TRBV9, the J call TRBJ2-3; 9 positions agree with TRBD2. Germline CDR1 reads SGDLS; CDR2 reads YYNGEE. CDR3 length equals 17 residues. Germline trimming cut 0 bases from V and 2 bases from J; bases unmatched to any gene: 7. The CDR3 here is CASSVATSGTITDTQYF. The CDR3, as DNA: TGTGCCAGCAGCGTAGCGACTAGCGGTACTATCACAGATACGCAGTATTTT.

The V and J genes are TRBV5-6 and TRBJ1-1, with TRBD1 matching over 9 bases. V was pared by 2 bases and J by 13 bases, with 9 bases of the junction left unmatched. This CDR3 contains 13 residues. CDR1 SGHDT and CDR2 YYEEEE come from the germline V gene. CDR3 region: CASSFLPRDRVFF. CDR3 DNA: TGTGCCAGCAGCTTCTTACCGAGGGACAGGGTTTTCTTT.

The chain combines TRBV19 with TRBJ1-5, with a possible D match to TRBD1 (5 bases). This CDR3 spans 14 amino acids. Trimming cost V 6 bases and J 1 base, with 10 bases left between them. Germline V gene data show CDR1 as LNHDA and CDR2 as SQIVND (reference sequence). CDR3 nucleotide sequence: TGTGCCAGTAGCCTATCAGGGAGCAATCAGCCCCAGCATTTT. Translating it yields CASSLSGSNQPQHF.